The TCR beta chain described here comes from a study of T-cell reconstitution after alpha-beta-depleted transplantation in children. Unique molecular identifiers were incorporated during preparation of the TCRbeta library. TCRdb itself ran the PCR reads through MiXCR, one entry per CDR3 protein. The table includes about 590,000 distinct CDR3 sequences, 10% to 15% detected once. V lost 1 base and J 5 bases, leaving 10 bases between the germline ends. Germline values: CDR1 SGHVS, CDR2 FNYEAQ. CDR3 length: 14 amino acids. Material: PBMCs, mostly from graft donor cells, obtained 360 days after TCRalphabeta/CD19-depleted stem cell transplant. This TCR was sampled from a male patient between 5 and 17 years old who had a stem cell transplant for acute myeloid leukemia, so the T cells may come from the graft donor. This rearrangement joins TRBV7-6 to TRBJ2-3, with unresolved D. CDR3 protein: CASSLDLVGDTQYF. In DNA form, the CDR3 reads TGTGCCAGCAGCTTAGATTTGGTAGGAGATACGCAGTATTTT.